The rows below give T cell receptor beta chains drawn from one sample of a study of blood T cells in healthy people across ages. From the 5' RACE reads, TCRdb called clonotypes with MiXCR, one entry per CDR3 protein. Of about 780,000 distinct CDR3 sequences in the sample, less than 60% were seen once. Input material: blood. These receptors all come from a man older than 75 in good health. Both conserved end residues are part of each CDR3. A D gene is named only where the DNA matches it firmly. Clone size is shown for a subset of rows, as once, few, many or a class of expanded clone.

len,v_gene,d_gene,abundance,j_gene,CDR3nt,CDR3aa
13,TRBV20-1,TRBD2,many,TRBJ2-7,TGCAGTGCCATGACTAGCGGAGCCTACGAGCAGTACTTC,CSAMTSGAYEQYF
14,TRBV7-2,NA,few,TRBJ2-3,TGTGCCAGCAGCTTACCCGCGTTCACAGATACGCAGTATTTT,CASSLPAFTDTQYF
15,TRBV7-9,NA,NA,TRBJ1-2,TGTGCCAGCAGCTTAGCTGCGGGGGGCAACTATGGCTACACCTTC,CASSLAAGGNYGYTF
13,TRBV12-3/TRBV12-4,NA,many,TRBJ1-2,TGTGCCAGCAGTCGTTCAGCTAACTATGGCTACACCTTC,CASSRSANYGYTF
15,TRBV4-3,NA,NA,TRBJ1-2,TGCGCCAGCAGCCAACCCGGCTCGCGGAACTATGGCTACACCTTC,CASSQPGSRNYGYTF
14,TRBV3-1,NA,NA,TRBJ1-5,TGTGCCAGCAGCCGCGGAAACAGGGATCAGCCCCAGCATTTT,CASSRGNRDQPQHF
16,TRBV28,TRBD1,NA,TRBJ2-5,TGTGCCAGCAGCACCGGACAGGGAAGGCCGTCGGAGACCCAGTACTTC,CASSTGQGRPSETQYF
15,TRBV20-1,TRBD1,NA,TRBJ1-1,TGCAGTGCCGGGACAGGGTATATGGTGAACACTGAAGCTTTCTTT,CSAGTGYMVNTEAFF
17,TRBV7-9,NA,NA,TRBJ2-7,TGTGCCAGCAGCTTAGCCAGGGGAGGGAGCTCCTACAATGAGCAGTACTTC,CASSLARGGSSYNEQYF
14,TRBV10-3,NA,NA,TRBJ2-3,TGTGCCATCGGGGAGCAACAGTACACAGATACGCAGTATTTT,CAIGEQQYTDTQYF
16,TRBV28,TRBD2,many,TRBJ2-7,TGTGCCAGCAGTTTTTCTTTAGCGGGACTGACCTACGAGCAGTACTTC,CASSFSLAGLTYEQYF
12,TRBV2,TRBD1,NA,TRBJ1-2,TGTGCCAGCCCTACAGGGGGCTATGGCTACACCTTC,CASPTGGYGYTF
11,TRBV9,NA,NA,TRBJ1-4,TGTGCCACCGGAACGGGCGAAAAACTGTTTTTT,CATGTGEKLFF
15,TRBV7-9,TRBD1,NA,TRBJ2-5,TGTGCCAGCAGCTTAGCAACAGGGGCAGGAGAGACCCAGTACTTC,CASSLATGAGETQYF
18,TRBV5-5,TRBD2,NA,TRBJ2-7,TGTGCCAGCAGCTTGGGGGGTAGCGGGAGCCCCCCCTACAATGAGCAGTACTTC,CASSLGGSGSPPYNEQYF
12,TRBV6-5,NA,NA,TRBJ1-2,TGTGCCAGCACCGCGACGGGATATGGCTACACCTTC,CASTATGYGYTF
16,TRBV4-1,TRBD1,once,TRBJ2-1,TGCGCCAGCAGCCAAGTTTCAGGGGGCCTCTACAATGAGCAGTTCTTC,CASSQVSGGLYNEQFF
18,TRBV4-1,NA,NA,TRBJ2-1,TGCGCCAGCAGCCAGGGGCTCCAGACGGGGACCGCCCACAATGAGCAGTTCTTC,CASSQGLQTGTAHNEQFF
16,TRBV12-3/TRBV12-4,NA,NA,TRBJ2-3,TGTGCCAGCAGCCGCCTTGTAGCAGAGAGCGCAGATACGCAGTATTTT,CASSRLVAESADTQYF
15,TRBV9,TRBD2,NA,TRBJ2-5,TGTGCCAGCAGCAGGCTAGCGGTGAAATTAGAGACCCAGTACTTC,CASSRLAVKLETQYF
14,TRBV3-1,NA,NA,TRBJ2-7,TGTGCCAGCAGCCAGGGCCGGGACGCCAATGAGCAGTACTTC,CASSQGRDANEQYF
14,TRBV7-2,NA,many,TRBJ2-5,TGTGCCAGCAGCTTAGACTTACGGGTAAAGACCCAGTACTTC,CASSLDLRVKTQYF
14,TRBV10-3,TRBD1,few,TRBJ2-1,TGTGCCATCAGTGAAGGACAGGGGGGGAATGAGCAGTTCTTC,CAISEGQGGNEQFF
15,TRBV7-2,TRBD2,NA,TRBJ2-1,TGTGCCAGCAGCCCCCCGACTAGCAGCATCGATGAGCAGTTCTTC,CASSPPTSSIDEQFF
12,TRBV10-1,TRBD2,NA,TRBJ2-1,TGCGCCATCCTAGCGGGAGGCAATGAGCAGTTCTTC,CAILAGGNEQFF
16,TRBV6-5,TRBD1,NA,TRBJ1-2,TGTGCCAGCAGGCGAAGAAGAACAGGGGATCTCTATGGCTACACCTTC,CASRRRRTGDLYGYTF
13,TRBV28,NA,NA,TRBJ2-1,TGTGCCAGCAGTAATACAGGGAGCCATGAGCAGTTCTTC,CASSNTGSHEQFF
18,TRBV20-1,TRBD2,NA,TRBJ2-5,TGCAGTGCTAGTGGGCTAGCGGGAGAGGTTTCGTTCCGAGGGGAGCAGTACTTC,CSASGLAGEVSFRGEQYF
14,TRBV20-1,NA,many,TRBJ1-2,TGCAGTGCTAGAGATGCCAGGGGATACTATGGCTACACCTTC,CSARDARGYYGYTF
15,TRBV7-2,TRBD2,NA,TRBJ2-7,TGTGCCAGCGGATATAGCGGGACCACCTCCTACGAGCAGTACTTC,CASGYSGTTSYEQYF
15,TRBV6-1,TRBD1,many,TRBJ1-5,TGTGCCAGCAGTGGAACAGGGGGAATGAGTCAGCCCCAGCATTTT,CASSGTGGMSQPQHF
16,TRBV20-1,NA,few,TRBJ1-6,TGCAGTGCTAAACCCCCCAGCGGGTTCGGAAGTTCACCCCTCCACTTT,CSAKPPSGFGSSPLHF
11,TRBV29-1,TRBD1,NA,TRBJ2-5,TGCAGCGTAAACAGGGGCAATGAGCAGTACTTC,CSVNRGNEQYF
12,TRBV7-9,NA,NA,TRBJ2-2,TGTGCCAGCAGCTTAGCCGAGGGGGAGCTGTTTTTT,CASSLAEGELFF
14,TRBV12-3/TRBV12-4,NA,few,TRBJ2-7,TGTGCCAGCAGTTTAGCGCTGAGGACGGACCCCCAGTACTTC,CASSLALRTDPQYF
15,TRBV7-9,NA,NA,TRBJ2-5,TGTGCCAGCAGCTTAGGTGCAGGGGTAGTGGAGACCCAGTACTTC,CASSLGAGVVETQYF
13,TRBV2,TRBD2,many,TRBJ2-3,TGTGCCAGCCGTGCGGGAGGGACAGATACGCAGTATTTT,CASRAGGTDTQYF
13,TRBV4-2,TRBD1,NA,TRBJ1-1,TGTGCCAGCAGCCAGTTGAGGGCACAGGGGGCTTTCTTT,CASSQLRAQGAFF
13,TRBV29-1,NA,NA,TRBJ2-7,TGCAGCGTTGTCGGAGCGGGCAACAATGAGCAGTACTTC,CSVVGAGNNEQYF
14,TRBV7-2,TRBD1,few,TRBJ2-7,TGTGCCAGCAGCTTCCGGACAGGGCCCTACGAGCAGTACTTC,CASSFRTGPYEQYF